The 22 T cell receptor beta chains listed next were all sequenced from one sample in a study of sequential checkpoint blockade in melanoma. Produced via immunoSEQ multiplex PCR; TCRdb's table is partial and in-frame only. Counted here are 30,000 to 40,000 clones, roughly 89% occurring once; the ten biggest clones make up around 12%. Treatment given: randomized to nivolumab then ipilimumab (arm A) or the reverse (arm B). The sample was CD8+ T cells sorted from blood (inferred from file names), taken from a patient given nivolumab and ipilimumab in sequence. Receptors were obtained from a human donor with melanoma.

The chain recombines TRBV7-6 with TRBJ2-1; 9 bases are a match to TRBD2. There are 15 residues in the CDR3. CDR1 is SGHVS and CDR2 is FNYEAQ in the germline V gene. Losses at the gene ends were 7 bases for V and 4 bases for J; bases not matched to a gene: 8. CDR3 loop: CASTLSGSSYNEQFF. CDR3 bases: TGTGCCAGCACCCTTAGCGGGAGTTCATACAATGAGCAGTTCTTC.

The chain employs TRBV27 and TRBJ2-5, with a tentative D call TRBD2 (7 bases). This CDR3 contains 13 residues. Between the trimmed V and J ends, which lost 1 base and 10 bases, there was a span of 13 bases. Germline CDR1 is MNHEY and CDR2 is SMNVEV (reference sequence). The chain's CDR3 is CASSLWGGRIQYF. The CDR3 bases are TGTGCCAGCAGTTTATGGGGGGGGCGCATCCAGTACTTC.

This clone was counted only a few times. This chain joins TRBV7-3 and TRBJ1-4; the match to TRBD1 covers 7 bases. Germline lookup yields CDR1 SGHTA and CDR2 FQGTGA. With V trimmed by 6 bases and J by 8 bases, 9 bases remained unmatched. This CDR3 contains 14 residues. CDR3 in amino acids: CASSCPGGREKLFF. The DNA for the CDR3 is TGTGCCAGCAGTTGCCCAGGGGGGCGCGAAAAACTGTTTTTT. The complete variable domain, with remaining parts taken from reference TRBV7-3 and TRBJ1-4, reads GAGVSQTPSNKVTEKGKYVELRCDPISGHTALYWYRQSLGQGPEFLIYFQGTGAADDSGLPNDRFFAVRPEGSVSTLKIQRTERGDSAVYLCASSCPGGREKLFFGSGTQLSVL.

V usage is TRBV29-1 and J usage is TRBJ2-5; TRBD1 matches at 7 bases. The CDR3 has 16 residues. CDR1 is SQVTM, CDR2 ANQGSEA, per germline. V lost 0 bases to trimming and J lost 4 bases; unmatched junction nucleotides: 11. The CDR3 spells CSVEDWLRQGSETQYF. CDR3 DNA sequence: TGCAGCGTTGAAGATTGGCTAAGACAGGGTTCAGAGACCCAGTACTTC.

This clone was observed a few times. V and J are TRBV19 and TRBJ1-2; D is uncertain. The CDR3 runs 8 residues. Germline V gives CDR1 LNHDA, CDR2 SQIVND (reference sequence). V lost 5 bases and J lost 13, with 5 bases in between. The CDR3 loop is CASSPSTF. The CDR3 nucleotides read TGTGCCAGTAGTCCGTCCACCTTC.

The rearrangement links TRBV7-9 to TRBJ2-1, with D perhaps TRBD2 (6 bases). The CDR3 has 16 residues. CDR1 is SEHNR, CDR2 FQNEAQ, per germline (reference sequence). V gave up 5 bases and J gave up 2 bases, with 16 bases separating them. The CDR3 region has the DNA TGTGCCAGCAGCCAGAGCGGGTTGCCTACCTACAATGAGCAGTTCTTC. It encodes CASSQSGLPTYNEQFF.

This clone was detected once. The chain combines TRBV4-1 with TRBJ1-5; no clear D gene. Trimming removed 0 bases from V and 0 bases from J, with 12 bases in between. The V gene's germline CDR1 is MGHRA and CDR2 YSYEKL. CDR3 length equals 17 residues. This chain's CDR3 is CASSQDVRGYSNQPQHF. The CDR3 DNA sequence: TGCGCCAGCAGCCAAGATGTCCGGGGATATAGCAATCAGCCCCAGCATTTT.

The rearrangement links TRBV28 to TRBJ2-7; TRBD1 agrees at 7 bases. CDR1 is MDHEN, CDR2 SYDVKM, per germline. V dropped 0 bases and J dropped 3; count of bases not matched to a gene: 14. There are 18 residues in the CDR3. CDR3 protein: CASSLWAAPDRSNYEQYF. CDR3 nucleotide sequence: TGTGCCAGCAGTTTATGGGCAGCCCCGGACAGGAGCAACTACGAGCAGTACTTC.

The V gene is TRBV7-3, the J gene TRBJ2-2; D remains ambiguous. The CDR3 covers 14 residues. V lost 1 base to trimming and J lost 0 bases, with 3 bases between them. Germline assignment: CDR1 SGHTA and CDR2 FQGTGA. In DNA, the CDR3 is TGTGCCAGCAGCTTAATAGCGAACACCGGGGAGCTGTTTTTT. Its translation: CASSLIANTGELFF. Based on the CDR3 plus reference TRBV7-3 and TRBJ2-2, the full variable domain is GAGVSQTPSNKVTEKGKYVELRCDPISGHTALYWYRQSLGQGPEFLIYFQGTGAADDSGLPNDRFFAVRPEGSVSTLKIQRTERGDSAVYLCASSLIANTGELFFGEGSRLTVL.

V is TRBV7-2 and J is TRBJ2-4, with 8 bases identical to TRBD1. V trimming: 1 base; J trimming: 0 bases; junction bases outside the gene matches: 2. CDR1 is SGHTA and CDR2 is FQGNSA in the germline V gene. This CDR3 is 16 amino acids long. The CDR3 region has the DNA TGTGCCAGCAGCTTAGGACAGGGGCTAGCCAAAAACATTCAGTACTTC. Its protein product is CASSLGQGLAKNIQYF.

This clone was observed once. This chain links TRBV2 with TRBJ1-5, with D possibly being TRBD1 (6 bases). V lost 1 base, J lost 2 bases, and 6 bases lay in between. The CDR3 spans 14 residues. Looked up from germline, CDR1 is SNHLY and CDR2 is FYNNEI. CDR3 nucleotide sequence: TGTGCCAGCAGTGAAGGACAGGGCAATCAGCCCCAGCATTTT. Residues: CASSEGQGNQPQHF.

This CDR3 is CASSLGTGSHEQYF. The CDR3 region has the DNA TGTGCCAGCAGCTTGGGGACAGGGAGCCACGAGCAGTACTTC. V usage is TRBV5-4 and J usage is TRBJ2-7; TRBD1 matches at 8 bases. The germline gives CDR1 SGHNT, CDR2 YYREEE (reference sequence). The V segment lost 0 bases and the J segment 5 bases; nucleotides outside the gene matches: 4. The CDR3 length is 14 residues.

This chain uses TRBV9 with TRBJ2-7; 8 bases line up with TRBD2. This CDR3 is built from 14 residues. The germline V gene encodes CDR1 SGDLS and CDR2 YYNGEE. The ends lost 0 bases at V and 4 bases at J; junction bases unmatched: 3. CDR3 sequence (DNA): TGTGCCAGCAGCGTAGAAACTAGCGGTTACGAGCAGTACTTC. Amino acids: CASSVETSGYEQYF.

V gene TRBV6-5 combines with J gene TRBJ2-7; D is perhaps TRBD2 (5 bases). Germline V CDR1 and CDR2: MNHEY, SVGAGI. The V and J ends lost 2 bases and 2 bases respectively, with 13 bases between them. The CDR3 extends over 15 amino acids. This CDR3 is CASSYEGAAPYEQYF. The CDR3 nucleotides read TGTGCCAGCAGTTACGAGGGAGCGGCTCCCTACGAGCAGTACTTC.

The V gene is TRBV13, the J gene TRBJ2-2, with TRBD2 matching 9 bases. The CDR3 consists of 17 residues. V dropped 2 bases and J dropped 5; count of bases not matched to a gene: 9. The germline gives CDR1 PRHDT, CDR2 FYEKMQ (reference sequence). The CDR3, as DNA: TGTGCCAGCAGCTTATTTGGGCTAGCGGGATTGACCGGGGAGCTGTTTTTT. Protein product: CASSLFGLAGLTGELFF.

The chain employs TRBV15 and TRBJ2-7, with 8 bases identical to TRBD1. CDR1 is LNHNV and CDR2 is YYDKDF in the germline V gene (reference sequence). The V gene end was trimmed by 1 base and the J gene end by 4 bases; junction bases not matched to a gene: 12. The CDR3 is 17 amino acids. CDR3 in amino acids: CATSRGWTGSGIYEQYV. The CDR3 DNA sequence: TGTGCCACCAGCAGAGGCTGGACAGGGTCCGGGATTTACGAGCAGTACGTC.

In this sample, this clone turned up once. The rearrangement joins TRBV6-5 to TRBJ2-2; possibly TRBD1 for D (6 bases). Germline-derived CDR1 and CDR2 are MNHEY and SVGAGI. Trimming pared 0 bases from V and 6 bases from J, leaving 14 bases between. This CDR3 has 16 amino acids. In DNA form, the CDR3 reads TGTGCCAGCAGTTACTCTACAGGGTGGACCTCCGGGGAGCTGTTTTTT. The encoded protein is CASSYSTGWTSGELFF.

J is TRBJ2-1 and V is TRBV5-6; 7 nucleotides line up with TRBD2. The CDR3 runs 16 residues. Unmatched junction bases numbered 11, after V lost 0 bases and J lost 8 bases. In germline, CDR1 is SGHDT, CDR2 YYEEEE. The CDR3 region is CASSLGGGSDEDEQFF. The DNA of the CDR3 is TGTGCCAGCAGCTTGGGGGGCGGGAGCGATGAAGATGAGCAGTTCTTC.

This chain connects TRBV5-6 to TRBJ1-3; no definite D call. Looked up from germline, CDR1 is SGHDT and CDR2 is YYEEEE. Trimming took 0 bases from V and 0 from J, leaving 4 bases between them. The CDR3 is 14 amino acids. The CDR3 DNA is TGTGCCAGCAGCTTGGACAGCTCTGGAAACACCATATATTTT. It encodes CASSLDSSGNTIYF.

This clone is a singleton in its sample. The chain employs TRBV7-9 and TRBJ2-5; TRBD1 matches 7 bases. TRBJ2-7 matches the DNA end more closely, so the J call is doubtful. Germline CDR1 SEHNR, CDR2 FQNEAQ (reference sequence). The CDR3 has 16 residues. CDR3 in DNA: TGTGCCAGCAGTCAAGCCCTCCGGGACAGAGTCTACGAGCAGTACTTC. Its protein product is CASSQALRDRVYEQYF.

The chain links TRBV6-6 to TRBJ2-5; 11 bases match TRBD1. The CDR3 has 15 amino acids. Germline-derived CDR1 and CDR2 are MNHNY and SVGAGI (reference sequence). V trimming: 5 bases; J trimming: 5 bases; junction bases outside the gene matches: 7. The CDR3 region is CASSRRTGGVETQYF. The CDR3 nucleotides read TGTGCCAGCAGTCGACGGACAGGGGGCGTTGAGACCCAGTACTTC.

The chain is built from TRBV19 and TRBJ1-1, with 7 bases lining up with TRBD1. Per germline, CDR1 LNHDA and CDR2 SQIVND (reference sequence). The CDR3 covers 13 residues. V shed 6 bases, J shed 5 bases, and the junction held 6 bases outside the gene matches. The CDR3: CASRPTGLTEAFF. The CDR3 DNA reads TGTGCCAGTAGACCGACAGGGTTGACTGAAGCTTTCTTT.